The 16 T cell receptor beta chains listed next were all sequenced from one sample in a study of blood T cell repertoires in COVID-19. Repertoires were generated with immunoSEQ multiplex PCR, while TCRdb's copy carries only in-frame clones and drops some. The sample has 350,000 or so clones; around four fifths are singletons. Sequencing used peripheral blood. The origin of the receptors is a man aged 25-40 years with active or convalescent COVID-19.

Here the CDR3 DNA reads TGCGCCAGCAGCTTTTTGAGAGGACAACAAGAGACCCAGTACTTC. The encoded protein is CASSFLRGQQETQYF. The rearrangement joins TRBV5-1 to TRBJ2-5; maybe TRBD1 (5 bases). CDR3 length equals 15 residues. With 2 bases removed from V and 2 bases from J, the gap between germline ends came to 13 bases. Germline CDR1 SGHRS, CDR2 YFSETQ.

The chain couples TRBV28 to TRBJ2-3; 13 bases fit TRBD2. The CDR3 sequence is 18 residues long. Germline V lookup: CDR1 MDHEN, CDR2 SYDVKM. The V gene end was trimmed by 6 bases and the J gene end by 2 bases; junction bases not matched to a gene: 11. The CDR3 coding sequence is TGTGCCAGCAGACCTCCCCCGGGACTAGCGGGGTACACAGATACGCAGTATTTT. Its protein is CASRPPPGLAGYTDTQYF.

The chain couples TRBV9 to TRBJ2-7; D remains ambiguous. The CDR3 is 15 residues long. The V gene lost 2 bases and the J gene lost 0 bases, with 12 bases spanning the gap. Germline V gene sequence: CDR1 SGDLS, CDR2 YYNGEE. The CDR3 DNA reads as TGTGCCAGCAGCGTTACAGCTCAAAGCTCCTACGAGCAGTACTTC. This gives the protein CASSVTAQSSYEQYF.

This clone has only one observation. V is TRBV6-5 and J is TRBJ2-1, with 11 bases identical to TRBD1. The CDR3 consists of 14 residues. After removal of 7 bases from V and 8 bases from J, the junction contained 7 bases not matched to a gene. From germline, CDR1 is MNHEY and CDR2 SVGAGI. The CDR3 region has the DNA TGTGCCAGCAAGAGGGACAGGGGGGAGTATGAGCAGTTCTTC. Translation: CASKRDRGEYEQFF.

This chain joins TRBV7-8 and TRBJ2-6; D gene uncertain. Between the trimmed V and J ends, which lost 6 bases and 0 bases, there was a span of 9 bases. This CDR3 has 15 amino acids. Germline CDR1 and CDR2: SGHVS and FQNEAQ. This CDR3 is CASSGPPSGANVLTF. Here the CDR3 DNA reads TGTGCCAGCAGTGGCCCCCCCTCTGGGGCCAACGTCCTGACTTTC.

The chain has TRBV19 and TRBJ2-7; a weak D match, TRBD1 (6 bases). The V gene's germline CDR1 is LNHDA and CDR2 SQIVND (reference sequence). This CDR3 contains 17 residues. With 4 bases removed from V and 3 bases from J, the gap between germline ends came to 22 bases. CDR3 coding DNA: TGTGCCAGTAGTACCAAGCCGAGTACCGGACAGATCTACGAGCAGTACTTC. This gives the protein CASSTKPSTGQIYEQYF.

The genes are TRBV5-6 and TRBJ2-2, with a tentative D call TRBD2 (5 bases). Germline lookup yields CDR1 SGHDT and CDR2 YYEEEE. The CDR3 consists of 16 residues. V dropped 4 bases and J dropped 1 base, with 14 bases sitting between them. CDR3 nucleotide sequence: TGTGCCAGCAGCCCCCAAGCGGCAAAGAACACCGGGGAGCTGTTTTTT. This encodes CASSPQAAKNTGELFF.

The rearrangement links TRBV11-3 to TRBJ2-5, with D possibly TRBD1 on 6 matching bases. The CDR3 is 15 amino acids. Trimming shortened V by 5 bases and J by 0 bases, and 13 bases separated the two germline ends. The germline V gene encodes CDR1 SGHNT and CDR2 YENEEA. CDR3 amino acids: CASSPHDRYQETQYF. CDR3 coding DNA: TGTGCCAGCAGCCCTCACGACAGGTACCAAGAGACCCAGTACTTC.

V and J are TRBV11-2 and TRBJ2-5, with a possible D match to TRBD2 (6 bases). With 3 bases removed from V and 4 bases from J, the gap between germline ends came to 12 bases. Germline V gene sequence: CDR1 SGHAT, CDR2 FQNNGV. This CDR3 spans 14 amino acids. CDR3 region: CASSLAGRGETQYF. CDR3 DNA sequence: TGTGCCAGCAGCTTGGCCGGGAGAGGAGAGACCCAGTACTTC.

The chain's CDR3 is CASRVGQGASYEQYF. Written as DNA, the CDR3 is TGTGCCAGCAGAGTCGGACAGGGGGCTTCCTACGAGCAGTACTTC. The J gene is TRBJ2-7, the V gene TRBV27, with TRBD1 matching over 11 bases. V lost 6 bases, J lost 1 base, and 5 bases stayed unmatched. The germline gives CDR1 MNHEY, CDR2 SMNVEV (reference sequence). This CDR3 contains 15 residues.

This chain joins TRBV12-3 or TRBV12-4 and TRBJ2-7; unclear D gene. The CDR3 has 13 amino acids. With 3 bases removed from V and 3 bases from J, the gap between germline ends came to 9 bases. CDR3: CASSLQQDYEQYF. The CDR3, as DNA: TGTGCCAGCAGTTTGCAGCAGGACTACGAGCAGTACTTC.

The chain uses TRBV7-4 and TRBJ1-1; weak D call: TRBD1 (5 bases). The CDR3 loop spans 14 amino acids. V was pared by 5 bases and J by 4 bases, with 14 bases between. Germline CDR1 SGHVT, CDR2 SQSDAQ. The CDR3 DNA is TGTGCCAGCAGCCCCGAAGGGGCGACCACTGAAGCTTTCTTT. This translates into CASSPEGATTEAFF.

V gene TRBV9 combines with J gene TRBJ1-6; possibly TRBD1 for D (5 bases). Trimming pared 2 bases from V and 6 bases from J, leaving 12 bases between. This CDR3 region has 15 residues. Per germline, CDR1 SGDLS and CDR2 YYNGEE. The CDR3 nucleotides read TGTGCCAGCAGCGTTCTGGGGCAGACTAATTCACCCCTCCACTTT. It is translated as CASSVLGQTNSPLHF.

The genes are TRBV19 and TRBJ2-7, with TRBD2 matching over 7 bases. V lost 5 bases, J lost 2 bases, and 6 bases stayed unmatched. Germline V CDR1 and CDR2: LNHDA, SQIVND (reference sequence). This CDR3 comprises 14 residues. The CDR3 sequence: CASSPLAVPYEQYF. In nucleotides, the CDR3 is TGTGCCAGTAGTCCTCTAGCGGTACCCTACGAGCAGTACTTC.

The V gene is TRBV2, the J gene TRBJ2-4; 8 bases are a match to TRBD1. The CDR3 has 12 amino acids. V lost 6 bases, J lost 8 bases, and 3 bases stayed unmatched. Germline assignment: CDR1 SNHLY and CDR2 FYNNEI. CDR3 DNA: TGTGCCAGCAGCACGGACAGGGACATTCAGTACTTC. It encodes CASSTDRDIQYF.

The rearrangement joins TRBV14 to TRBJ1-2, with 9 bases that match TRBD1. From germline, CDR1 is SGHDN and CDR2 FVKESK. Trimming took 0 bases from V and 7 from J; bases not matched to a gene: 12. This CDR3 has 17 residues. The CDR3 reads CASSQEVTGGRSSGYTF. DNA for the CDR3: TGTGCCAGCAGCCAAGAAGTGACAGGGGGTCGGTCTTCTGGCTACACCTTC.